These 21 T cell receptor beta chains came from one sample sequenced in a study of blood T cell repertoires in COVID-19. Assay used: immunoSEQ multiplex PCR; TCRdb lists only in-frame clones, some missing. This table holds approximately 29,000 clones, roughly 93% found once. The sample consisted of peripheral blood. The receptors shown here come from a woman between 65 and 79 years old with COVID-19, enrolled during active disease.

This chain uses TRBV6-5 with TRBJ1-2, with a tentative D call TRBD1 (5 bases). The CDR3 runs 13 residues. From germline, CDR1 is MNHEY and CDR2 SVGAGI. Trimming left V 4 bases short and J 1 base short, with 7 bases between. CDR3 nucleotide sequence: TGTGCCAGCAGTTCACAGGTTAACTATGGCTACACCTTC. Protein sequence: CASSSQVNYGYTF.

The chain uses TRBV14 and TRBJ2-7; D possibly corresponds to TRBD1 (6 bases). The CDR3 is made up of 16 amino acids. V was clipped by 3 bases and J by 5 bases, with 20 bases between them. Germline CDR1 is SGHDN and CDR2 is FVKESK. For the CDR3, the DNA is TGTGCCAGCAGCCATTTAGGGGGAGTCAGGCCCCACGAGCAGTACTTC. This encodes CASSHLGGVRPHEQYF.

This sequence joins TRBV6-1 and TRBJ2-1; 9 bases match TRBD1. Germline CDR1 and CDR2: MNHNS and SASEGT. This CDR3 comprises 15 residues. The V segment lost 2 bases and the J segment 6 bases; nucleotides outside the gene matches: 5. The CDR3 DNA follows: TGTGCCAGCAGTGAATTGGGGACAGGGTTCAATGAGCAGTTCTTC. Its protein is CASSELGTGFNEQFF.

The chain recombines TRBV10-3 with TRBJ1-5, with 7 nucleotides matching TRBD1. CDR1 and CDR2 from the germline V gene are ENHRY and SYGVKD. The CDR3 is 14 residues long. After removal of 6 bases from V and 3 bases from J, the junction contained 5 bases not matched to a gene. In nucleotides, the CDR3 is TGTGCCATCAGCATGGACAGGATCAATCAGCCCCAGCATTTT. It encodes CAISMDRINQPQHF.

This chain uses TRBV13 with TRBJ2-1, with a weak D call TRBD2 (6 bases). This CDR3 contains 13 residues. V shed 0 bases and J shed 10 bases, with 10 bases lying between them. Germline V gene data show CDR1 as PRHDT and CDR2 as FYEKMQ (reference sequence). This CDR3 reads CASSLGRGGEQFF. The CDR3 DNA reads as TGTGCCAGCAGCTTAGGCCGCGGAGGGGAGCAGTTCTTC.

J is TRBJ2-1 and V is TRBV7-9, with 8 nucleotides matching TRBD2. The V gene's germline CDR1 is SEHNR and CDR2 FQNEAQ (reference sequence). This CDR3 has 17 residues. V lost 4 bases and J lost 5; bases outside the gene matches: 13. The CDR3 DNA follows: TGTGCCAGCAGCTGGCCCCCAGGAAGCGGGAGAGACAATGAGCAGTTCTTC. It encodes CASSWPPGSGRDNEQFF.

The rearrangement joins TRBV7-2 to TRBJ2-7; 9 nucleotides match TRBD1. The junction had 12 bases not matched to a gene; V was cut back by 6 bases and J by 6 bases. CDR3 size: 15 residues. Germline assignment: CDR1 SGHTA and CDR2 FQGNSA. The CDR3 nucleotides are TGTGCCAGCAGGTTGACAGGACAGGGGACGGGCGAGCAGTACTTC. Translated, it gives CASRLTGQGTGEQYF.

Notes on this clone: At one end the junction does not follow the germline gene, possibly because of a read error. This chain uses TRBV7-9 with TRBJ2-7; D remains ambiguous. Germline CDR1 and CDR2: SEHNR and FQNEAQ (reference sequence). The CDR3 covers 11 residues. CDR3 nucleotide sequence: TGTGCCAGCAGCTTAGACATTGGCTTGGTTTTC. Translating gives CASSLDIGLVF.

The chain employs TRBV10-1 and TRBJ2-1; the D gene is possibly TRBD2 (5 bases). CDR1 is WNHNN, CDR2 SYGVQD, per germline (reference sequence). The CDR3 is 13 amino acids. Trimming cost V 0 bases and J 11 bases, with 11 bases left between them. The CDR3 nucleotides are TGCGCCAGCAGTGAGTCTGGTAGCGATCAGCAGTTCTTC. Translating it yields CASSESGSDQQFF.

This CDR3 is CASLSESQYNEQFF. CDR3 DNA: TGTGCCAGCCTTAGCGAATCTCAGTACAATGAGCAGTTCTTC. The V and J genes are TRBV28 and TRBJ2-1; D might be TRBD2 (5 bases). The CDR3 is 14 amino acids. CDR1 and CDR2 (germline): MDHEN, SYDVKM. V was shortened by 8 bases and J by 4 bases, with 15 bases between the two germline ends.

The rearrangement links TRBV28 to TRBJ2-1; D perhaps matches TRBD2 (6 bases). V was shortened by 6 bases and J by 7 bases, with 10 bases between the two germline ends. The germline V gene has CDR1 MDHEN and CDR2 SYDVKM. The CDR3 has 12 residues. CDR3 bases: TGTGCCAGCAGCCTTAGCGGTAATGAGCAGTTCTTC. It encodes CASSLSGNEQFF.

The DNA for the CDR3 is TGTGCCAGCAGCTTAATCGCGGGGGATACCTACGAGCAGTACTTC. This translates into CASSLIAGDTYEQYF. The chain couples TRBV5-5 to TRBJ2-7, with TRBD2 matching 7 bases. The CDR3 consists of 15 residues. V dropped 2 bases and J dropped 2; count of bases not matched to a gene: 7. Germline V lookup: CDR1 SGHKS, CDR2 YYEKEE (reference sequence).

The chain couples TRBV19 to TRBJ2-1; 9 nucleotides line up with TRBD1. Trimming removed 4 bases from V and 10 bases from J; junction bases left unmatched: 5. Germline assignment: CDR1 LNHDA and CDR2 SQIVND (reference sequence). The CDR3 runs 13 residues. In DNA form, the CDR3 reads TGTGCCAGTAGTAGGGACAGGGAGGGCGAGCAGTTCTTC. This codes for CASSRDREGEQFF.

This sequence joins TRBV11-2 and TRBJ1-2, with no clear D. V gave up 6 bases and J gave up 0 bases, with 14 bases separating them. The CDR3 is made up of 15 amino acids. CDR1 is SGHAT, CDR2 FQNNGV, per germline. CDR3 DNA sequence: TGTGCCAGCAGGGTCGTCGGAGTCACTAACTATGGCTACACCTTC. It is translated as CASRVVGVTNYGYTF. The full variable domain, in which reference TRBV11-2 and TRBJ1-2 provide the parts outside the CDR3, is EAGVAQSPRYKIIEKRQSVAFWCNPISGHATLYWYQQILGQGPKLLIQFQNNGVVDDSQLPKDRFSAERLKGVDSTLKIQPAKLEDSAVYLCASRVVGVTNYGYTFGSGTRLTVV.

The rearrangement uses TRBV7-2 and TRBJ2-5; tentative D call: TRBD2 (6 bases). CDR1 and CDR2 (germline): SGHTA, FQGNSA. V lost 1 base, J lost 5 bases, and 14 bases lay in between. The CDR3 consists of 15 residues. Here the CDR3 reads CASSLVIGRTETQYF. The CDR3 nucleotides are TGTGCCAGCAGCTTAGTGATCGGGAGAACGGAGACCCAGTACTTC.

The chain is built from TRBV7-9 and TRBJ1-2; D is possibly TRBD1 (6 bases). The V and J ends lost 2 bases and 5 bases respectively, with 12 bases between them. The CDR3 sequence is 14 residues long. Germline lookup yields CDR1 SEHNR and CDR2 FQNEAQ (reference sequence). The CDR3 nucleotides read TGTGCCAGCAGCTTACCAGGGGTTGGTTATGGCTACACCTTC. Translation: CASSLPGVGYGYTF.

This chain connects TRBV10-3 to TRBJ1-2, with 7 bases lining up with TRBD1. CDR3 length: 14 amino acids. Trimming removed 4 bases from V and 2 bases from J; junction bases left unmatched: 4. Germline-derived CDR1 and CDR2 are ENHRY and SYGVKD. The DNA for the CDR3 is TGTGCCATCAGTGGGGACAGTTTAAACTATGGCTACACCTTC. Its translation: CAISGDSLNYGYTF.

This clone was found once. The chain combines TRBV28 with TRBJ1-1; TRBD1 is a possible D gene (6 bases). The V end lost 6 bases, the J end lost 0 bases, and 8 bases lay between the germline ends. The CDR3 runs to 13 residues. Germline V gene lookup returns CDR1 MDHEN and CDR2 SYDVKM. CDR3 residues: CASSRTVNTEAFF. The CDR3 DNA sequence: TGTGCCAGCAGCAGGACAGTGAACACTGAAGCTTTCTTT.

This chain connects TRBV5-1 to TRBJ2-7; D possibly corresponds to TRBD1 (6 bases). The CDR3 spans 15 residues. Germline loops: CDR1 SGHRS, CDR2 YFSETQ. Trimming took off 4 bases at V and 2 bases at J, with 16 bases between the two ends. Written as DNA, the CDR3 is TGCGCCAGCAGCCCCAATACGGACAGCGCCTACGAGCAGTACTTC. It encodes CASSPNTDSAYEQYF. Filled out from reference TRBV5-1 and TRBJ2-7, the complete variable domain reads KAGVTQTPRYLIKTRGQQVTLSCSPISGHRSVSWYQQTPGQGLQFLFEYFSETQRNKGNFPGRFSGRQFSNSRSEMNVSTLELGDSALYLCASSPNTDSAYEQYFGPGTRLTVT.

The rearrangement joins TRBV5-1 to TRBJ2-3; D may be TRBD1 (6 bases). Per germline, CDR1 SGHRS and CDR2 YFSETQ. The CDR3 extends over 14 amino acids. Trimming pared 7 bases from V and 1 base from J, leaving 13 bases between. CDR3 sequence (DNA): TGCGCCAGCCAGACAGGCGCCGGCACAGATACGCAGTATTTT. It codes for CASQTGAGTDTQYF.

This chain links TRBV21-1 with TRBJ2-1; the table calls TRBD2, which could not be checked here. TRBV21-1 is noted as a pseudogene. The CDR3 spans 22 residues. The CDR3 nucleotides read TGTGCCAGCAGACTAAAAGGCAGTGTCTGGACTAGCGGGCCAGGGTCCTACAATGAGCAGTTCTTC. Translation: CASRLKGSVWTSGPGSYNEQFF.